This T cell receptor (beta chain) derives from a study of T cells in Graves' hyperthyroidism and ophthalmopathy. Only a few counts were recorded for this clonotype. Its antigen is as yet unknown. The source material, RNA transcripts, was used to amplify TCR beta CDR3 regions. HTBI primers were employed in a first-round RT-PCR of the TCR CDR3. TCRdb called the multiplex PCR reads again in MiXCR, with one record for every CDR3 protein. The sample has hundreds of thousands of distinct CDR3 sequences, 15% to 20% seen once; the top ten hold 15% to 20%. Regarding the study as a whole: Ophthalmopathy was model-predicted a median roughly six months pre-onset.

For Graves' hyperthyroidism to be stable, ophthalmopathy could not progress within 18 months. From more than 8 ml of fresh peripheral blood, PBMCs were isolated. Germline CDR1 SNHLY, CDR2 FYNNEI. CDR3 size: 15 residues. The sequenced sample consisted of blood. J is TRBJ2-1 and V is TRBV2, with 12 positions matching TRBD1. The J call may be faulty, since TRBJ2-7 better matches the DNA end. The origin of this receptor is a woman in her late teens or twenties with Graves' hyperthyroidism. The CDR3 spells CASSAGQGAYNEQYF. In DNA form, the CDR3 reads TGTGCCAGCAGTGCGGGACAGGGGGCCTACAATGAGCAGTACTTC.